The source of this T cell receptor beta chain is a study of T cells in localized non-small cell lung cancer. Comment on this clone: Its target is unknown.

The CDR3 has 13 amino acids. CDR1 is MNHNS and CDR2 is SASEGT in the germline V gene. The ends were cut back, 2 bases at V and 3 bases at J, with 8 bases in the middle. Clones were sequenced by immunoSEQ multiplex PCR, and TCRdb holds only the in-frame ones, with some missing. The data contain approximately 83,000 clones, 88% of them singletons. Study outcomes and limitations: Exceeding tumor, uninvolved adjacent lung had the highest T cell clonality. Longer overall survival was linked to higher blood T cell density. Sequencing, confined to only one tumor region, leaves heterogeneity possible. Adjacent lung exhibited a median of around 60 among the 100 most abundant tumor clones.

The TCR sequence derives from a woman aged 35-70 years with stage I squamous cell lung carcinoma. The chain couples TRBV6-1 to TRBJ2-7; D unresolved. The material sequenced was peripheral blood, taken before any cancer treatment. Here the CDR3 DNA reads TGTGCCAGCAGTGAAACAGCGTACTACGAGCAGTACTTC. It translates to CASSETAYYEQYF.